Shown below are 28 T cell receptor beta chains from a single sample sequenced in a study of OX40 agonist ivuxolimab in advanced cancers. Assay used: immunoSEQ multiplex PCR; TCRdb lists only in-frame clones, some missing. The sample comprises some 71,000 clones, approximately 91% of which are singletons, and 13% to 15% rests with the top ten. The sequencing used CD4+ or CD8+ T cells sorted from blood, collected in a trial of the OX40 agonist ivuxolimab. These receptors came from an adult with an advanced solid tumor such as melanoma, head and neck, liver or kidney cancer.

J is TRBJ2-7 and V is TRBV9, with TRBD1 as a possible D gene (5 bases). This CDR3 comprises 16 residues. Germline assignment: CDR1 SGDLS and CDR2 YYNGEE. V was trimmed by 4 bases and J by 5 bases, leaving 22 bases between them. CDR3 DNA: TGTGCCAGCAGCCCCCCATCGCAGGGTTGGGTCCACGAGCAGTACTTC. Translating gives CASSPPSQGWVHEQYF.

This rearrangement joins TRBV28 to TRBJ2-2, with a tentative D call TRBD1 (5 bases). With 2 bases removed from V and 6 bases from J, the gap between germline ends came to 10 bases. The CDR3 runs 14 residues. Germline-derived CDR1 and CDR2 are MDHEN and SYDVKM. The CDR3 loop reads CASSLRGGPGELFF. DNA of the CDR3: TGTGCCAGCAGTTTAAGGGGCGGCCCCGGGGAGCTGTTTTTT.

The rearrangement links TRBV5-6 to TRBJ2-7; D is perhaps TRBD1 (5 bases). Per the germline V gene, CDR1 is SGHDT and CDR2 is YYEEEE. V was trimmed by 0 bases and J by 3 bases, leaving 7 bases between them. The CDR3 length is 13 residues. For the CDR3, the DNA is TGTGCCAGCAGCTTGGGACAGTTCTACGAGCAGTACTTC. Amino acid sequence: CASSLGQFYEQYF. Full variable domain (rest looked up from reference TRBV5-6 and TRBJ2-7): DAGVTQSPTHLIKTRGQQVTLRCSPKSGHDTVSWYQQALGQGPQFIFQYYEEEERQRGNFPDRFSGHQFPNYSSELNVNALLLGDSALYLCASSLGQFYEQYFGPGTRLTVT.

The chain links TRBV28 to TRBJ2-7; D may be TRBD1 (5 bases). This CDR3 contains 16 residues. In germline, CDR1 is MDHEN, CDR2 SYDVKM. The ends were cut back, 3 bases at V and 6 bases at J, with 21 bases in the middle. This CDR3 is CASSLFLPLGAFEQYF. The CDR3 DNA follows: TGTGCCAGCAGTTTGTTTCTCCCCCTTGGGGCATTCGAGCAGTACTTC. Filled out from reference TRBV28 and TRBJ2-7, the complete variable domain reads DVKVTQSSRYLVKRTGEKVFLECVQDMDHENMFWYRQDPGLGLRLIYFSYDVKMKEKGDIPEGYSVSREKKERFSLILESASTNQTSMYLCASSLFLPLGAFEQYFGPGTRLTVT.

As to this clone: The sample carries other DNA sequences with the same CDR3. V and J are TRBV6-5 and TRBJ2-5; 7 bases fit TRBD1. The CDR3 spans 13 residues. Germline CDR1 reads MNHEY; CDR2 reads SVGAGI. The V segment lost 4 bases and the J segment 3 bases; nucleotides outside the gene matches: 2. The CDR3 sequence is CASSLGQKETQYF. CDR3 coding DNA: TGTGCCAGCAGTTTGGGACAGAAAGAGACCCAGTACTTC.

V usage is TRBV7-2 and J usage is TRBJ2-3; 13 nucleotides match TRBD2. The CDR3 has 16 amino acids. CDR1 is SGHTA, CDR2 FQGNSA, per germline. J lost 5 bases, V lost 4 bases, and 6 bases had no gene match. The CDR3 nucleotides are TGTGCCAGCAGCTCCGGACTAGCGGGAGCTTTAGATACGCAGTATTTT. Amino acids: CASSSGLAGALDTQYF. The variable domain in full, completed from reference TRBV7-2 and TRBJ2-3, reads GAGVSQSPSNKVTEKGKDVELRCDPISGHTALYWYRQSLGQGLEFLIYFQGNSAPDKSGLPSDRFSAERTGGSVSTLTIQRTQQEDSAVYLCASSSGLAGALDTQYFGPGTRLTVL.

This rearrangement joins TRBV13 to TRBJ2-7, with D tentatively TRBD1 (7 bases). Trimming cost V 5 bases and J 3 bases, with 14 bases left between them. Germline V gene sequence: CDR1 PRHDT, CDR2 FYEKMQ (reference sequence). The length of the CDR3 is 14 residues. In DNA, the CDR3 is TGTGCCAGCAGCCTGGAGGGACAGAGCTACGAGCAGTACTTC. Its protein is CASSLEGQSYEQYF.

CDR3 region: CASSYEGEADNEQFF. The CDR3 nucleotides read TGTGCCAGCAGTTACGAGGGAGAGGCCGACAATGAGCAGTTCTTC. V usage is TRBV6-5 and J usage is TRBJ2-1, with D possibly matching TRBD2 (5 bases). This CDR3 region has 15 residues. V lost 2 bases, J lost 5 bases, and 13 bases lay in between. Germline CDR1 and CDR2: MNHEY and SVGAGI.

The chain employs TRBV4-1 and TRBJ1-5; D is perhaps TRBD1 (6 bases). Trimming removed 2 bases at V and 0 bases at J, with 11 bases between. The CDR3 is 16 amino acids. The germline V gene has CDR1 MGHRA and CDR2 YSYEKL. CDR3 sequence: CASSQQTGYSNQPQHF. Written as DNA, the CDR3 is TGCGCCAGCAGCCAACAGACAGGATATAGCAATCAGCCCCAGCATTTT.

This rearrangement joins TRBV7-8 to TRBJ2-1, with a weak D call TRBD1 (5 bases). CDR1 SGHVS and CDR2 FQNEAQ come from the germline V gene. This CDR3 is built from 13 residues. V shed 1 base and J shed 7 bases, with 8 bases lying between them. The CDR3 protein is CASSLGGGNEQFF. The CDR3 bases are TGTGCCAGCAGCTTAGGGGGCGGTAATGAGCAGTTCTTC.

The genes are TRBV4-2 and TRBJ1-5; 7 bases fit TRBD1. Germline assignment: CDR1 LGHNA and CDR2 YNFKEQ. With V trimmed by 3 bases and J by 9 bases, 5 bases remained unmatched. This CDR3 region has 13 residues. CDR3 nucleotide sequence: TGTGCCAGCAGCCAGTCAGGGGGATCGCCCCAGCATTTT. This gives the protein CASSQSGGSPQHF.

The table lists this clone with a few counts. This chain uses TRBV10-1 with TRBJ1-1; D ambiguous. The ends were cut back, 3 bases at V and 0 bases at J, with 5 bases in the middle. The CDR3 length is 13 residues. Germline V gene lookup returns CDR1 WNHNN and CDR2 SYGVQD (reference sequence). CDR3 in amino acids: CASSDGVNTEAFF. The CDR3 DNA sequence: TGCGCCAGCAGTGACGGTGTGAACACTGAAGCTTTCTTT.

The chain is built from TRBV14 and TRBJ2-4, with D perhaps matching TRBD1 (5 bases). The germline gives CDR1 SGHDN, CDR2 FVKESK. The CDR3 runs 16 residues. The V and J ends lost 8 bases and 0 bases respectively, with 17 bases between them. CDR3 bases: TGTGCCAGCTCCGAGCAGGGATACCTAGCCAAAAACATTCAGTACTTC. Protein sequence: CASSEQGYLAKNIQYF.

This chain uses TRBV13 with TRBJ2-7; D is undetermined. The CDR3 loop spans 14 amino acids. V was pared by 4 bases and J by 2 bases, with 12 bases between. The germline gives CDR1 PRHDT, CDR2 FYEKMQ (reference sequence). The CDR3 protein is CASSSRIPPYEQYF. CDR3 DNA: TGTGCCAGCAGCTCCCGCATCCCTCCCTACGAGCAGTACTTC.

The chain has TRBV7-2 and TRBJ1-5; the match to TRBD1 covers 8 bases. J was trimmed by 6 bases and V by 3 bases; bases with no gene match: 7. Germline V CDR1 and CDR2: SGHTA, FQGNSA. The CDR3 covers 15 residues. The CDR3 DNA reads as TGTGCCAGCAGCTTGGGCCAGGGGGCAAGTCAGCCCCAGCATTTT. Residues: CASSLGQGASQPQHF.

The chain carries TRBV6-1 and TRBJ2-7; a possible D gene is TRBD1 (7 bases). This CDR3 comprises 13 residues. CDR1 is MNHNS and CDR2 is SASEGT in the germline V gene. Trimming pared 8 bases from V and 5 bases from J, leaving 16 bases between. The CDR3 DNA sequence: TGTGCCAGCCGTTGGCAGGGGGGCCACGAGCAGTACTTC. This translates into CASRWQGGHEQYF.

The chain joins TRBV5-6 to TRBJ2-5, with D tentatively TRBD1 (6 bases). CDR1 SGHDT and CDR2 YYEEEE come from the germline V gene. The CDR3 has 14 amino acids. Trimming pared 3 bases from V and 1 base from J, leaving 10 bases between. CDR3 nucleotides: TGTGCCAGCAGCTACCTGACAGGCCAAGAGACCCAGTACTTC. This translates into CASSYLTGQETQYF.

The chain combines TRBV7-9 with TRBJ1-2; TRBD1 might be the D (5 bases). CDR3 size: 15 residues. The germline V gene encodes CDR1 SEHNR and CDR2 FQNEAQ (reference sequence). The V end lost 5 bases, the J end lost 1 base, and 14 bases lay between the germline ends. CDR3 protein: CASSTTTGDNYGYTF. CDR3 bases: TGTGCCAGCAGCACAACCACAGGAGATAACTATGGCTACACCTTC. The entire variable domain, with the rest obtained from reference TRBV7-9 and TRBJ1-2, is as follows: DTGVSQNPRHKITKRGQNVTFRCDPISEHNRLYWYRQTLGQGPEFLTYFQNEAQLEKSRLLSDRFSAERPKGSFSTLEIQRTEQGDSAMYLCASSTTTGDNYGYTFGSGTRLTVV.

The chain uses TRBV4-2 and TRBJ1-2; TRBD1 agrees at 9 bases. CDR1 LGHNA and CDR2 YNFKEQ come from the germline V gene. V lost 0 bases, J lost 8 bases, and 10 bases stayed unmatched. This CDR3 region has 16 residues. CDR3 nucleotides: TGTGCCAGCAGCCAAGATCCCACCGACAGGGGGAGCGGCTACACCTTC. Protein product: CASSQDPTDRGSGYTF.

This clone was recorded only once. V and J are TRBV6-6 and TRBJ1-1, with 9 positions matching TRBD1. CDR1 MNHNY and CDR2 SVGAGI come from the germline V gene (reference sequence). CDR3 length: 13 residues. The trim removed 8 bases at V and 4 bases at J, leaving 5 bases unmatched. The CDR3 protein is CASRTGAATEAFF. The CDR3 bases are TGTGCCAGCCGGACAGGGGCGGCCACTGAAGCTTTCTTT.

This CDR3 reads CAAGWTTENTEAFF. The CDR3 DNA reads as TGTGCCGCAGGGTGGACGACAGAGAACACTGAAGCTTTCTTT. The chain is built from TRBV28 and TRBJ1-1, with D possibly matching TRBD1 (5 bases). Trimming removed 11 bases at V and 1 base at J, with 17 bases between. Germline CDR1 is MDHEN and CDR2 is SYDVKM. The CDR3 length is 14 residues.

The chain has TRBV18 and TRBJ2-1, with 9 nucleotides matching TRBD2. CDR3 size: 16 residues. With 0 bases clipped from V and 6 bases from J, the junction kept 6 bases outside the gene matches. The germline CDR1 and CDR2 sequences are KGHSH and LQKENI. The CDR3 here is CASSPPGLAGFNEQFF. CDR3 in DNA: TGTGCCAGCTCACCACCTGGGCTAGCGGGGTTCAATGAGCAGTTCTTC.

The chain is built from TRBV27 and TRBJ2-3; 8 nucleotides align to TRBD2. This CDR3 contains 18 residues. Germline V gene data show CDR1 as MNHEY and CDR2 as SMNVEV (reference sequence). Unmatched junction bases numbered 16, after V lost 5 bases and J lost 3 bases. CDR3 nucleotide sequence: TGTGCCAGCAGTAAGCGGGACCCAGCGGGAGCGTTGACAGATACGCAGTATTTT. Translation: CASSKRDPAGALTDTQYF.

The chain is built from TRBV4-1 and TRBJ2-5; D possibly matches TRBD1 or TRBD2 (5 bases each). The germline CDR1 and CDR2 sequences are MGHRA and YSYEKL. The CDR3 extends over 19 amino acids. Trimming took 3 bases from V and 2 from J, leaving 25 bases between them. The CDR3 DNA follows: TGCGCCAGCAGCCAGAAGATGATCCGGGACGCCGGACCTCAAGAGACCCAGTACTTC. This translates into CASSQKMIRDAGPQETQYF.

The genes are TRBV6-6 and TRBJ2-2; no reliable D call. The germline V and J ends were trimmed by 3 bases and 2 bases, with 4 bases remaining between them. CDR1 and CDR2 from the germline V gene are MNHNY and SVGAGI (reference sequence). The length of the CDR3 is 13 residues. CDR3 sequence: CASSYSNTGELFF. CDR3 DNA sequence: TGTGCCAGCAGTTATAGCAACACCGGGGAGCTGTTTTTT.

J is TRBJ2-7 and V is TRBV29-1, with D unclear. CDR3 size: 14 residues. Germline assignment: CDR1 SQVTM and CDR2 ANQGSEA. V was pared by 4 bases and J by 2 bases, with 15 bases between. The CDR3 nucleotides are TGCAGCGTTGCCAATGTACAACGGCCCTACGAGCAGTACTTC. This encodes CSVANVQRPYEQYF.

The chain uses TRBV18 and TRBJ2-3; no definite D call. V was shortened by 8 bases and J by 2 bases, with 11 bases between the two germline ends. Germline lookup yields CDR1 KGHSH and CDR2 LQKENI. The CDR3 is made up of 13 amino acids. The CDR3: CASTRPFTDTQYF. The CDR3 DNA is TGTGCCAGCACCCGGCCATTCACAGATACGCAGTATTTT.

The chain joins TRBV9 to TRBJ1-1; 9 bases fit TRBD1. The CDR3 length is 15 residues. V shed 5 bases, J shed 1 base, and the junction held 6 bases outside the gene matches. Per germline, CDR1 SGDLS and CDR2 YYNGEE. Written as DNA, the CDR3 is TGTGCCAGCAGTGGGGTACAGGGGGCGAACACTGAAGCTTTCTTT. It codes for CASSGVQGANTEAFF.